A single sample is the source of the 14 T cell receptor beta chains below, sequenced in a study of beta chain features in type 1 diabetes. Findings and limits, study-wide: In every one of the four CD4+ subsets, TCRB CDR3s were moderately but significantly shorter in Type 1 diabetes patients.

Their target antigens are unknown. Sequencing targeted expressed TCRB transcripts, as all isolated RNA had been reverse transcribed. Generated by immunoSEQ multiplex PCR, the TCRdb table keeps only in-frame clones and is missing some. The table lists 120,000 to 150,000 clones, approximately 13% of them singletons. Sequenced input: central memory CD4+ T cells from blood. These receptors came from a man between 18 and 29 years old with type 1 diabetes.

The genes are TRBV7-2 and TRBJ1-1; D ambiguous. Germline assignment: CDR1 SGHTA and CDR2 FQGNSA. V was cut by 4 bases and J by 0 bases, with 6 bases left in between. CDR3 length: 13 amino acids. The chain's CDR3 is CASSSGLNTEAFF. In DNA form, the CDR3 reads TGTGCCAGCAGCTCCGGACTGAACACTGAAGCTTTCTTT.

In this sample, this clone turned up a few times. The chain uses TRBV11-2 and TRBJ2-5, with D unresolved. V was shortened by 4 bases and J by 2 bases, with 11 bases between the two germline ends. Germline values: CDR1 SGHAT, CDR2 FQNNGV. CDR3 size: 14 residues. In nucleotides, the CDR3 is TGTGCCAGCAGCTCGTCCCTCGCTCAAGAGACCCAGTACTTC. It yields the protein CASSSSLAQETQYF.

CDR3 sequence: CASSSLTPMNTEAFF. The CDR3 DNA sequence: TGTGCCAGCAGTTCCCTGACACCGATGAACACTGAAGCTTTCTTT. The chain joins TRBV27 to TRBJ1-1; D is uncertain. The CDR3 consists of 15 residues. CDR1 and CDR2 (germline): MNHEY, SMNVEV (reference sequence). V lost 4 bases to trimming and J lost 0 bases, with 12 bases between them.

V usage is TRBV29-1 and J usage is TRBJ2-2, with 9 nucleotides matching TRBD2. V trimming: 6 bases; J trimming: 1 base; junction bases outside the gene matches: 6. Germline CDR1 SQVTM, CDR2 ANQGSEA. The length of the CDR3 is 15 residues. The CDR3 coding sequence is TGCAGCGTCCACTTTAGCGGGGGGAACACCGGGGAGCTGTTTTTT. Translated: CSVHFSGGNTGELFF.

This rearrangement joins TRBV4-2 to TRBJ2-4; TRBD1 is a possible D gene (5 bases). The V and J ends lost 0 bases and 6 bases respectively, with 12 bases between them. Germline V CDR1 and CDR2: LGHNA, YNFKEQ. The CDR3 contains 15 residues. Here the CDR3 reads CASSQDQGHGNIQYF. The CDR3 DNA follows: TGTGCCAGCAGCCAAGATCAGGGTCACGGAAACATTCAGTACTTC.

The CDR3 DNA reads TGTGCCAGCAGCCAAGCTAGCCCCTTGGACACAGATACGCAGTATTTT. Translation: CASSQASPLDTDTQYF. The chain employs TRBV14 and TRBJ2-3; maybe TRBD2 (5 bases). CDR1 SGHDN and CDR2 FVKESK come from the germline V gene. V lost 1 base, J lost 2 bases, and 13 bases lay in between. The CDR3 spans 16 residues.

Only a few counts were recorded for this clone. The V and J genes are TRBV27 and TRBJ2-4; D is unresolved. The germline V gene has CDR1 MNHEY and CDR2 SMNVEV (reference sequence). With 3 bases removed from V and 0 bases from J, the gap between germline ends came to 6 bases. This CDR3 is 14 amino acids long. The CDR3 here is CASSLPLAKNIQYF. CDR3 sequence (DNA): TGTGCCAGCAGTTTGCCTTTAGCCAAAAACATTCAGTACTTC.

This clone appeared a few times. The CDR3: CASSFRPTGELFF. As DNA, the CDR3 is TGTGCCAGCAGCTTCCGCCCCACCGGGGAGCTGTTTTTT. The chain employs TRBV7-2 and TRBJ2-2; D uncertain. There are 13 residues in the CDR3. Trimming pared 3 bases from V and 4 bases from J, leaving 6 bases between. From germline, CDR1 is SGHTA and CDR2 FQGNSA.

The rearrangement uses TRBV5-1 and TRBJ2-3, with D possibly TRBD1 on 5 matching bases. The CDR3 is made up of 15 amino acids. Germline lookup yields CDR1 SGHRS and CDR2 YFSETQ. The V end lost 0 bases, the J end lost 0 bases, and 8 bases lay between the germline ends. CDR3 DNA: TGCGCCAGCAGCTTGGGCCAGGGAAGCACAGATACGCAGTATTTT. Translating it yields CASSLGQGSTDTQYF.

The gene calls are TRBV18 and TRBJ1-6, with a weak D call TRBD1 (5 bases). The germline V gene has CDR1 KGHSH and CDR2 LQKENI. There are 16 residues in the CDR3. Trimming removed 2 bases from V and 4 bases from J, with 12 bases in between. The CDR3 loop reads CASSPFIGQYNSPLHF. As DNA, the CDR3 is TGTGCCAGCTCACCATTCATAGGACAATATAATTCACCCCTCCACTTT.

The chain carries TRBV5-6 and TRBJ1-2, with D possibly being TRBD1 (6 bases). Trimming took off 6 bases at V and 2 bases at J, with 20 bases between the two ends. The CDR3 covers 16 residues. Germline values: CDR1 SGHDT, CDR2 YYEEEE. CDR3 nucleotide sequence: TGTGCCAGCACCCCCCAAAGGGACAACGGAAACTATGGCTACACCTTC. Protein sequence: CASTPQRDNGNYGYTF.

This clone was detected only a few times. This chain links TRBV5-6 with TRBJ1-1; TRBD1 might be the D (6 bases). Looked up from germline, CDR1 is SGHDT and CDR2 is YYEEEE. The CDR3 runs to 13 residues. V was clipped by 4 bases and J by 11 bases, with 18 bases between them. This CDR3 is CASSTPGVMGAFF. CDR3 in DNA: TGTGCCAGCAGCACCCCAGGGGTCATGGGGGCTTTCTTT.

This clone appeared a few times. The V and J genes are TRBV14 and TRBJ2-7; possibly TRBD2 for D (6 bases). V gave up 4 bases and J gave up 4 bases, with 11 bases separating them. The CDR3 is 13 amino acids. From germline, CDR1 is SGHDN and CDR2 FVKESK. In DNA, the CDR3 is TGTGCCAGCAGCCTTTTTGCGGGGTACGAGCAGTACTTC. Its protein is CASSLFAGYEQYF.

A few counts support this clone. The rearrangement links TRBV11-2 to TRBJ2-3, with no clear D. Trimming left V 5 bases short and J 3 bases short, with 9 bases between. Germline V gene sequence: CDR1 SGHAT, CDR2 FQNNGV. CDR3 size: 13 residues. The CDR3 bases are TGTGCCAGCAGCCCTTTGTGGACAGATACGCAGTATTTT. Protein: CASSPLWTDTQYF.